These T cell receptor beta chains were read from a single sample in a study of blood T cells in healthy people across ages. TCRdb independently ran MiXCR on the 5' RACE reads; one entry per CDR3 protein. The sample lists nearly 800,000 distinct CDR3 sequences, roughly 56% occurring once. Sequenced sample: blood. The source is a man aged 40-49 years in good health. Both conserved end residues are part of each CDR3. The D gene is left open where the match is weak. Not all rows give a size; the values are once, few, many and, for expanded clones, a class.

V	D	J	size	CDR3	DNA
TRBV3-1	-	TRBJ1-2	-	CASSPGGPYGYTF	TGTGCCAGCAGCCCGGGGGGGCCCTATGGCTACACCTTC
TRBV7-9	-	TRBJ2-3	few	CASSGRTLRTDTQYF	TGTGCCAGCAGCGGACGGACTCTCCGCACAGATACGCAGTATTTT
TRBV11-2	TRBD2	TRBJ2-1	-	CASRPGLAGGSSYNEQFF	TGTGCCAGCAGACCGGGACTAGCGGGGGGTAGCTCCTACAATGAGCAGTTCTTC
TRBV20-1	TRBD2	TRBJ2-7	few	CSAGSTSGRSYEQYF	TGCAGTGCTGGCTCGACTAGCGGGAGGTCCTACGAGCAGTACTTC
TRBV29-1	-	TRBJ1-1	once	CSVLGTSSEAFF	TGCAGCGTCCTTGGGACCAGCTCTGAAGCTTTCTTT
TRBV20-1	-	TRBJ2-1	-	CSARRTINEQFF	TGCAGTGCTAGAAGGACAATTAATGAGCAGTTCTTC
TRBV28	TRBD1	TRBJ1-5	-	CASSFGTGKNQPQHF	TGTGCCAGCAGCTTCGGGACAGGGAAGAATCAGCCCCAGCATTTT
TRBV9	-	TRBJ2-1	few	CASSVRMNEQFF	TGTGCCAGCAGCGTACGGATGAATGAGCAGTTCTTC
TRBV29-1	-	TRBJ1-2	-	CSVGGTEDYTF	TGCAGCGTTGGGGGGACGGAGGACTACACCTTC
TRBV28	-	TRBJ2-5	-	CASSFTTAFPQETQYF	TGTGCCAGCAGTTTTACGACCGCATTCCCCCAAGAGACCCAGTACTTC
TRBV7-2	-	TRBJ2-5	few	CASSLLRGWGETQYF	TGTGCCAGCAGCTTATTAAGGGGGTGGGGAGAGACCCAGTACTTC
TRBV14	TRBD1	TRBJ2-1	-	CASRADRDGSYNEQFF	TGTGCCAGCAGAGCCGACAGGGACGGCTCCTACAATGAGCAGTTCTTC
TRBV25-1	TRBD1	TRBJ2-7	-	CASRDSDRVAEQYF	TGTGCCAGCAGGGACTCAGACAGGGTGGCCGAGCAGTACTTC
TRBV7-2	-	TRBJ2-2	once	CASSYQGSPGELFF	TGTGCCAGCAGTTACCAGGGGTCACCCGGGGAGCTGTTTTTT
TRBV6-1	-	TRBJ2-5	-	CASSLEHYQETQYF	TGTGCCAGCAGTCTGGAACACTACCAAGAGACCCAGTACTTC
TRBV20-1	TRBD1	TRBJ2-7	-	CSARSGTGVLYEQYF	TGCAGTGCTAGAAGCGGGACAGGGGTTCTCTACGAGCAGTACTTC